This TCR beta chain derives from a study of T cell responses to AZD1222 COVID-19 vaccine. Study results and limitations: The reported proportion of spike-specific TCRs targeting unmutated variant regions was nearly half. Baseline serostatus was positive in only a handful of AZD1222 recipients. There were vaccine-associated CD4 TCRs across spike, dominant at 160-218 and 743-854. Sampled repertoires all dated from after the peak T cell response.

This table comes from immunoSEQ multiplex PCR, and its TCRdb copy is limited to in-frame clones, with some not included. The table includes under 95,000 clones, just over 85% detected once. Note on this clone: The antigen is undetermined.

Germline values: CDR1 LNHNV, CDR2 YYDKDF (reference sequence). This CDR3 is built from 14 residues. Trimming removed 5 bases at V and 4 bases at J, with 14 bases between. This material consisted of peripheral blood, taken on day 0 of AZD1222 vaccination. The genes are TRBV15 and TRBJ1-2; D may be TRBD1 (5 bases). This receptor was obtained from an adult in good health. CDR3 sequence: CATSGGRSFYGYTF. CDR3 DNA sequence: TGTGCCACCAGCGGGGGACGGAGCTTCTATGGCTACACCTTC.